This T cell receptor beta chain was observed in a study of blood T cell repertoires in COVID-19. In the study overall: T cells, B-cell-depleted T cells, or PBMCs supplied cDNA or gDNA.

Those who participated ranged in age from roughly 18 to 100 years and resided in around 22 US areas. Allocation to cohorts depended on clinical history reported by the participants. Produced via immunoSEQ multiplex PCR; TCRdb's table is partial and in-frame only. The sample gives some 150,000 clones, about 89% of which show up once; roughly 0.77% is in the top ten. Germline V lookup: CDR1 SGHRS, CDR2 YFSETQ. Trimming cost V 3 bases and J 5 bases, with 12 bases left between them. The CDR3 is 14 residues long. The sample consisted of PBMCs or T cells enriched from blood (not recorded which). V and J are TRBV5-1 and TRBJ2-1; a weak D match, TRBD2 (6 bases). This clonotype was sampled from a woman aged 18-35 years who had recovered from COVID-19. In nucleotides, the CDR3 is TGCGCCAGCAGCTCCGGGACTCCCAACAATGAGCAGTTCTTC. This sequence encodes CASSSGTPNNEQFF.